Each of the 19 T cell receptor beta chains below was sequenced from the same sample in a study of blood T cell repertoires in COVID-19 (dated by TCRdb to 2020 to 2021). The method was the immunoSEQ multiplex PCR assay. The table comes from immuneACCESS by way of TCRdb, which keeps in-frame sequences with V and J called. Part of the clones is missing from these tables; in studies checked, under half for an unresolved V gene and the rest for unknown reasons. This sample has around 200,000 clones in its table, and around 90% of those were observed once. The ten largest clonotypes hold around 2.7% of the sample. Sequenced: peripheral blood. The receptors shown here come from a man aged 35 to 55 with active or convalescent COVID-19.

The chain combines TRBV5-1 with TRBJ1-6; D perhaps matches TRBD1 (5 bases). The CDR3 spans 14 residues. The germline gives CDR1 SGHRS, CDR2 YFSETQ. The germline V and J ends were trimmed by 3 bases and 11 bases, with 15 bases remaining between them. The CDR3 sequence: CASSYGGEATPLHF. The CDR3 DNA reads TGCGCCAGCAGCTACGGGGGGGAGGCGACACCCCTCCACTTT.

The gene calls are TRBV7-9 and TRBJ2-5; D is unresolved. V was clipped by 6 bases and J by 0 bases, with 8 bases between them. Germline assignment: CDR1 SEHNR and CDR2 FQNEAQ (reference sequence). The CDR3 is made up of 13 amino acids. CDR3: CASSPDNQETQYF. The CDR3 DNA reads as TGTGCCAGCAGTCCAGACAACCAAGAGACCCAGTACTTC.

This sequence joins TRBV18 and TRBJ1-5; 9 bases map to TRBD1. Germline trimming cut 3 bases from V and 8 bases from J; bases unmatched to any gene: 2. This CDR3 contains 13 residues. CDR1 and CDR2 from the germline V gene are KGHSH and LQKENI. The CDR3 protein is CASSPTGGEPQHF. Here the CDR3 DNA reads TGTGCCAGCTCACCTACAGGGGGCGAGCCCCAGCATTTT.

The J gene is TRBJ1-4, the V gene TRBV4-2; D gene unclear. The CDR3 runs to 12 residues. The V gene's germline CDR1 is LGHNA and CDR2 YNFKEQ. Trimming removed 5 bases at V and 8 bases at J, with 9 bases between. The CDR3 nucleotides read TGTGCCAGCAGCAAGGAGAGAGAAAAACTGTTTTTT. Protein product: CASSKEREKLFF.

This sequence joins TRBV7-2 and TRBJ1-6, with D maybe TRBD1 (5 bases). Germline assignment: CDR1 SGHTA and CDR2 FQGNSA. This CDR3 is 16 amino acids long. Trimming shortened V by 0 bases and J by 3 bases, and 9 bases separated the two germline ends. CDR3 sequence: CASSLATGDYNSPLHF. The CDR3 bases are TGTGCCAGCAGCTTAGCGACGGGGGACTATAATTCACCCCTCCACTTT.

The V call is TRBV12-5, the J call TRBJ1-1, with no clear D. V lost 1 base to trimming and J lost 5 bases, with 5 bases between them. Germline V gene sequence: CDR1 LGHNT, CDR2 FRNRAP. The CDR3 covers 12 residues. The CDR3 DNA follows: TGTGCTAGTGGTTTGGGGGCAACTGAAGCTTTCTTT. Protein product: CASGLGATEAFF.

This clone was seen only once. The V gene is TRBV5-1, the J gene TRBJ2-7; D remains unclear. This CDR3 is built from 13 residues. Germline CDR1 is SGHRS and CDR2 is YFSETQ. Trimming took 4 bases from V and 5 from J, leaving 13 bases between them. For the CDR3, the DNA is TGCGCCAGCAGCATATCCTATTTAGACGAGCAGTACTTC. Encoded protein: CASSISYLDEQYF.

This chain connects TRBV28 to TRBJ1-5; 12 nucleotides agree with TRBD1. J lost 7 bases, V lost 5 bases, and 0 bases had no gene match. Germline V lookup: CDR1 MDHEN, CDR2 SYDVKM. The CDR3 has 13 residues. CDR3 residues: CASSGTGGQPQHF. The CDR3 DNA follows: TGTGCCAGCAGTGGGACAGGGGGCCAGCCCCAGCATTTT. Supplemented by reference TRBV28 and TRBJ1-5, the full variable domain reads DVKVTQSSRYLVKRTGEKVFLECVQDMDHENMFWYRQDPGLGLRLIYFSYDVKMKEKGDIPEGYSVSREKKERFSLILESASTNQTSMYLCASSGTGGQPQHFGDGTRLSIL.

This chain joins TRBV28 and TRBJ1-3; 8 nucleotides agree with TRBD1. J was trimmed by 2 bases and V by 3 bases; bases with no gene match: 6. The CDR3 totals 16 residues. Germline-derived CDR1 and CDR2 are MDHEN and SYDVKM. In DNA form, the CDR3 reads TGTGCCAGCAGTTTCCAGCAGGGGGCTGCTGGAAACACCATATATTTT. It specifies CASSFQQGAAGNTIYF. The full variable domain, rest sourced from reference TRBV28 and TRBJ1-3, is DVKVTQSSRYLVKRTGEKVFLECVQDMDHENMFWYRQDPGLGLRLIYFSYDVKMKEKGDIPEGYSVSREKKERFSLILESASTNQTSMYLCASSFQQGAAGNTIYFGEGSWLTVV.

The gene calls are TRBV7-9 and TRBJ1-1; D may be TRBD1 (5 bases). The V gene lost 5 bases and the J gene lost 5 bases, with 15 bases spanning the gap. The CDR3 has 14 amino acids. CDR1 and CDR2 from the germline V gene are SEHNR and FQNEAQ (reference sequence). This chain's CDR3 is CASSPETGETEAFF. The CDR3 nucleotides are TGTGCCAGCAGCCCCGAAACGGGGGAGACTGAAGCTTTCTTT.

Here the CDR3 DNA reads TGTGCCATCAGTGACGGCGGGGGGATCTACAATGAGCAGTTCTTC. Residues: CAISDGGGIYNEQFF. The genes are TRBV10-3 and TRBJ2-1; 8 positions agree with TRBD2. J was trimmed by 3 bases and V by 3 bases; bases with no gene match: 4. This CDR3 has 15 residues. The germline CDR1 and CDR2 sequences are ENHRY and SYGVKD.

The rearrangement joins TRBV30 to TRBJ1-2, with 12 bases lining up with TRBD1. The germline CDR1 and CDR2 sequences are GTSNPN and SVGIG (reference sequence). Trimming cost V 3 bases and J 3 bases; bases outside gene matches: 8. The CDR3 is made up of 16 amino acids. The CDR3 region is CAWRGTGGASYYGYTF. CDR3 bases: TGTGCCTGGAGGGGGACAGGGGGCGCGTCTTACTATGGCTACACCTTC.

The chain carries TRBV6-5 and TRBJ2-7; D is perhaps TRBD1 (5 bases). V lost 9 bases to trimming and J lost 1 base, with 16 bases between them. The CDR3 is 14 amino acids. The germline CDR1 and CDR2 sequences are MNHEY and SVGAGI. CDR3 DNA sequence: TGTGCCAGTGGCGACAGACACAATTCCTACGAGCAGTACTTC. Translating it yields CASGDRHNSYEQYF.

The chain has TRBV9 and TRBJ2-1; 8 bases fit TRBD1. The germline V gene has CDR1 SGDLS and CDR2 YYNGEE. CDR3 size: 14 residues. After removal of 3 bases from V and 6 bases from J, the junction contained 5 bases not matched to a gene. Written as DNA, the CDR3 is TGTGCCAGCAGCGCTCCAACAGGGGGCAATGAGCAGTTCTTC. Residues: CASSAPTGGNEQFF.

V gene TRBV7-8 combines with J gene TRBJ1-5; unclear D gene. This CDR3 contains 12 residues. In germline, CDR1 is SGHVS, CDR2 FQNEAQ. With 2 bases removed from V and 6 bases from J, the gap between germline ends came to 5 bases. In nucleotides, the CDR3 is TGTGCCAGCAGCTTAATCCTTCAGCCCCAGCATTTT. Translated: CASSLILQPQHF.

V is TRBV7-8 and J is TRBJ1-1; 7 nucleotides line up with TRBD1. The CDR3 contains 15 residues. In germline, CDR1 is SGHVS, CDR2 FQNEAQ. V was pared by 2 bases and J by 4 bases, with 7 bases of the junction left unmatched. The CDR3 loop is CASSLTDRFSTEAFF. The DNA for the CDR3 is TGTGCCAGCAGCTTAACGGACAGGTTTAGCACTGAAGCTTTCTTT.

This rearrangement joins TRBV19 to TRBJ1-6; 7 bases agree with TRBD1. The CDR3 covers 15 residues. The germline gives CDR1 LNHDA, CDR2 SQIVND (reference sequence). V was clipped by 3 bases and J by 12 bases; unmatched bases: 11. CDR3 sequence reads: CASSIVDRAMLPLHF. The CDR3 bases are TGTGCCAGTAGTATCGTCGACAGGGCGATGTTACCCCTCCACTTT.

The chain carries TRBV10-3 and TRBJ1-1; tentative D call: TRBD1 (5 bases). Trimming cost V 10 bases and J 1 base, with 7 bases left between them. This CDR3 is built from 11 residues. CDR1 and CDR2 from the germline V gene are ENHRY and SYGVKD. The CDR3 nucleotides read TGTGCCACTCAGGGGAACACTGAAGCTTTCTTT. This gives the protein CATQGNTEAFF.

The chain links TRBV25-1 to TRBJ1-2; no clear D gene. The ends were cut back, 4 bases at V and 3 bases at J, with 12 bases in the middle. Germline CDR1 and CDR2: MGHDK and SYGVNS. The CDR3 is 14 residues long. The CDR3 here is CASSGHLFDYGYTF. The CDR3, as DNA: TGTGCCAGCAGTGGGCATTTATTTGACTATGGCTACACCTTC.